This T cell receptor beta chain comes out of a study of blood T cell repertoires in COVID-19. Study-wide context: The cDNA or gDNA used as material had been derived from T cells, B-cell-depleted T cells, or PBMCs.

The CDR3 has 13 residues. In germline, CDR1 is DFQATT, CDR2 SNEGSKA (reference sequence). With V trimmed by 3 bases and J by 5 bases, 6 bases remained unmatched. How the authors handled the data: From reference gene primer amplification, estimates of nucleated cell counts were derived. Sequencing used immunoSEQ multiplex PCR; TCRdb keeps in-frame clones, though not all of them. V, J and clone size are taken as reported in that table, and D and trimming were inferred from the DNA itself. The sample contains around 300,000 clones, about 87% of which appear only once. The source of this sequence is a woman aged 40 to 50 with acute or convalescent COVID-19. The material sequenced was peripheral blood. The chain couples TRBV20-1 to TRBJ1-1, with 7 bases aligning to TRBD1. The CDR3 loop is CSASRTGRTEAFF. The CDR3 nucleotides read TGCAGTGCTAGTAGGACAGGAAGGACTGAAGCTTTCTTT.